The T cell receptor beta chain under discussion was sequenced for a study of T cells in Graves' hyperthyroidism and ophthalmopathy. Each patient was aged 18 to 65 and had newly diagnosed hyperthyroidism of under 2 months' duration. This clonotype was observed at least ten times. RNA transcripts were the template for amplifying TCR beta CDR3 regions. When the TCR CDR3 underwent first-round RT-PCR, the HTBI primer set was used. TCRdb reprocessed the multiplex PCR reads with MiXCR, giving one entry per CDR3 protein. Here the sample spans some 350,000 distinct CDR3 sequences, about 18% being singletons. Trimming removed 0 bases from V and 6 bases from J, with 8 bases in between. CDR1 is SGHAT and CDR2 is FQDESV in the germline V gene (reference sequence). This CDR3 has 13 amino acids.

The clonotype comes from a woman younger than 35 with Graves' hyperthyroidism. The V gene is TRBV11-1, the J gene TRBJ1-1, with D unresolved. Sample: blood. The CDR3 is CASSLARLSEAFF. DNA of the CDR3: TGTGCCAGCAGCTTAGCGCGTTTATCTGAAGCTTTCTTT.